This passage covers 15 T cell receptor beta chains from one sample sequenced in a study of cytomegalovirus exposure and HLA in healthy donors. Only in-frame clones appear in the TCRdb table, and some are missing; sequencing was by immunoSEQ multiplex PCR. The profile covers 55,000 to 65,000 clones, with about 93% appearing a single time and about 2.9% taken by the ten largest. The source material was PBMCs. These receptors were taken from a man between 18 and 35 years old in good health and CMV-seronegative.

V usage is TRBV2 and J usage is TRBJ1-1, with D possibly matching TRBD1 (6 bases). This CDR3 has 12 amino acids. CDR1 is SNHLY and CDR2 is FYNNEI in the germline V gene. With 4 bases removed from V and 5 bases from J, the gap between germline ends came to 8 bases. DNA of the CDR3: TGTGCCAGCAGTGCGAGGGGGACTGAAGCTTTCTTT. This gives the protein CASSARGTEAFF. The whole variable domain, remainder taken from reference TRBV2 and TRBJ1-1, is EPEVTQTPSHQVTQMGQEVILRCVPISNHLYFYWYRQILGQKVEFLVSFYNNEISEKSEIFDDQFSVERPDGSNFTLKIRSTKLEDSAMYFCASSARGTEAFFGQGTRLTVV.

V usage is TRBV7-2 and J usage is TRBJ2-3; 9 bases are shared with TRBD2. The CDR3 contains 14 residues. The germline gives CDR1 SGHTA, CDR2 FQGNSA. Trimming took 3 bases from V and 4 from J; bases not matched to a gene: 2. The CDR3 DNA reads as TGTGCCAGCAGCTTGACTAGCGGATCAGATACGCAGTATTTT. Translation: CASSLTSGSDTQYF.

V and J are TRBV28 and TRBJ2-1; TRBD2 aligns across 13 bases. Germline values: CDR1 MDHEN, CDR2 SYDVKM. V shed 6 bases and J 2 bases; nucleotides not matched to a gene: 4. This CDR3 comprises 16 residues. CDR3 nucleotide sequence: TGTGCCAGCAGCCCAACTAGCGGGAGGGCCTACAATGAGCAGTTCTTC. Its translation is CASSPTSGRAYNEQFF.

This CDR3 reads CASSKGVAGVLLTQYF. CDR3 nucleotides: TGTGCCAGCAGCAAAGGAGTAGCGGGAGTCCTACTTACGCAGTATTTT. The gene calls are TRBV14 and TRBJ2-3; 9 nucleotides line up with TRBD2. CDR3 size: 16 residues. V lost 5 bases and J lost 8; bases outside the gene matches: 14. CDR1 and CDR2 from the germline V gene are SGHDN and FVKESK.

This chain links TRBV11-2 with TRBJ2-5, with a tentative D call TRBD2 (6 bases). V lost 1 base and J 2 bases, leaving 11 bases between the germline ends. The germline CDR1 and CDR2 sequences are SGHAT and FQNNGV. The CDR3 loop spans 15 amino acids. For the CDR3, the DNA is TGTGCCAGCAGCTTAGGATGGCGGGGACAAGAGACCCAGTACTTC. Its translation is CASSLGWRGQETQYF. The full variable domain, in which reference TRBV11-2 and TRBJ2-5 provide the parts outside the CDR3, is EAGVAQSPRYKIIEKRQSVAFWCNPISGHATLYWYQQILGQGPKLLIQFQNNGVVDDSQLPKDRFSAERLKGVDSTLKIQPAKLEDSAVYLCASSLGWRGQETQYFGPGTRLLVL.

The chain employs TRBV28 and TRBJ2-1, with D possibly TRBD2 on 6 matching bases. This CDR3 spans 13 amino acids. Trimming stripped 6 bases from V and 9 bases from J, with 15 bases between. Per the germline V gene, CDR1 is MDHEN and CDR2 is SYDVKM. The CDR3 here is CASSPTRHVEQFF. CDR3 DNA sequence: TGTGCCAGCAGCCCGACTAGGCATGTTGAGCAGTTCTTC.

This clone was found once. The rearrangement links TRBV11-2 to TRBJ2-1; 12 nucleotides agree with TRBD2. The CDR3 loop spans 14 amino acids. Germline CDR1 SGHAT, CDR2 FQNNGV. Trimming cost V 5 bases and J 7 bases; bases outside gene matches: 3. CDR3 protein: CASSPGTSGNEQFF. The CDR3 region has the DNA TGTGCCAGCAGCCCCGGGACTAGCGGGAATGAGCAGTTCTTC.

V is TRBV18 and J is TRBJ2-1, with 10 bases lining up with TRBD2. The ends lost 2 bases at V and 7 bases at J; junction bases unmatched: 11. Germline V lookup: CDR1 KGHSH, CDR2 LQKENI. The length of the CDR3 is 17 residues. The CDR3 loop reads CASSPIGPSGSWNEQFF. Written as DNA, the CDR3 is TGTGCCAGCTCACCAATTGGTCCTAGCGGGAGTTGGAATGAGCAGTTCTTC.

The rearrangement uses TRBV7-9 and TRBJ2-1, with 12 bases identical to TRBD2. The CDR3 consists of 18 residues. Germline V gives CDR1 SEHNR, CDR2 FQNEAQ (reference sequence). The V gene end was trimmed by 1 base and the J gene end by 2 bases; junction bases not matched to a gene: 6. This CDR3 reads CASSLDEASGRAYNEQFF. As DNA, the CDR3 is TGTGCCAGCAGCTTAGACGAGGCTAGCGGGAGGGCCTACAATGAGCAGTTCTTC. The whole variable domain, filled in from reference TRBV7-9 and TRBJ2-1, reads DTGVSQNPRHKITKRGQNVTFRCDPISEHNRLYWYRQTLGQGPEFLTYFQNEAQLEKSRLLSDRFSAERPKGSFSTLEIQRTEQGDSAMYLCASSLDEASGRAYNEQFFGPGTRLTVL.

DNA for the CDR3: TGCGCCAGCAGCGCTGACAGGGCCGATACTGAAGCTTTCTTT. This sequence encodes CASSADRADTEAFF. The chain carries TRBV5-1 and TRBJ1-1; 7 nucleotides align to TRBD1. Germline CDR1 is SGHRS and CDR2 is YFSETQ. The CDR3 extends over 14 amino acids. V dropped 4 bases and J dropped 5; count of bases not matched to a gene: 8. Together with reference TRBV5-1 and TRBJ1-1, the CDR3 gives the full variable domain: KAGVTQTPRYLIKTRGQQVTLSCSPISGHRSVSWYQQTPGQGLQFLFEYFSETQRNKGNFPGRFSGRQFSNSRSEMNVSTLELGDSALYLCASSADRADTEAFFGQGTRLTVV.

This clone was seen only a few times. As DNA, the CDR3 is TGCGCCAGCGGGGGCGGGGAGACCCAGTACTTC. It yields the protein CASGGGETQYF. This chain joins TRBV5-1 and TRBJ2-5; TRBD1 is a possible D gene (6 bases). CDR1 SGHRS and CDR2 YFSETQ come from the germline V gene. V lost 7 bases to trimming and J lost 5 bases, with 9 bases between them. The CDR3 is made up of 11 amino acids.

The chain combines TRBV5-4 with TRBJ2-5; tentatively, D is TRBD1 (6 bases). Deletions cut 0 bases from V and 3 bases from J, with 9 bases between. The CDR3 spans 14 residues. Germline V lookup: CDR1 SGHNT, CDR2 YYREEE (reference sequence). For the CDR3, the DNA is TGTGCCAGCAGCTTGGTGGCAGGGGAAGAGACCCAGTACTTC. It encodes CASSLVAGEETQYF.

The J gene is TRBJ2-1, the V gene TRBV28; 8 bases match TRBD2. V was clipped by 3 bases and J by 7 bases; unmatched bases: 5. The CDR3 loop spans 14 amino acids. Germline V gives CDR1 MDHEN, CDR2 SYDVKM. CDR3 sequence (DNA): TGTGCCAGCAGTTTGGGCGGGAGGACAAATGAGCAGTTCTTC. Translating gives CASSLGGRTNEQFF.

The J gene is TRBJ2-1, the V gene TRBV11-2, with 9 bases aligning to TRBD2. J was trimmed by 0 bases and V by 4 bases; bases with no gene match: 7. This CDR3 is built from 17 residues. Per germline, CDR1 SGHAT and CDR2 FQNNGV. DNA of the CDR3: TGTGCCAGCAGCTCCCCCCTTAGCGGGAGCTCCTACAATGAGCAGTTCTTC. Encoded protein: CASSSPLSGSSYNEQFF. Drawing the rest from reference TRBV11-2 and TRBJ2-1, the complete variable domain is EAGVAQSPRYKIIEKRQSVAFWCNPISGHATLYWYQQILGQGPKLLIQFQNNGVVDDSQLPKDRFSAERLKGVDSTLKIQPAKLEDSAVYLCASSSPLSGSSYNEQFFGPGTRLTVL.

The J gene is TRBJ1-4, the V gene TRBV27; no clear D gene. The CDR3 has 15 residues. V was pared by 3 bases and J by 0 bases, with 8 bases between. Germline CDR1 is MNHEY and CDR2 is SMNVEV (reference sequence). For the CDR3, the DNA is TGTGCCAGCAGTTTCGCGGGAGCAACTAATGAAAAACTGTTTTTT. The encoded protein is CASSFAGATNEKLFF.